This T cell receptor beta chain was documented in a study of cytomegalovirus exposure and HLA in healthy donors. It was with 60 Vbeta and 13 Jbeta primers that the PCR ran. Method: immunoSEQ multiplex PCR; TCRdb's copy keeps in-frame clones and lacks some. In the table there are roughly 180,000 clones, roughly 75% of which are singletons. This CDR3 spans 15 amino acids. Trimming removed 0 bases from V and 2 bases from J; junction bases left unmatched: 2. CDR1 is SGHTA and CDR2 is FQGNSA in the germline V gene. This clone was detected only a few times. Antigen: not known. General study points: Later analysis identified several of the most significant clusters that appeared linked to common viral pathogens.

The sample comprised PBMCs. The rearrangement joins TRBV7-2 to TRBJ2-3, with 7 bases fitting TRBD2. The receptor was derived from a female donor in good health and CMV-seronegative. The CDR3 here is CASSLAGGDTDTQYF. The CDR3 bases are TGTGCCAGCAGCTTAGCGGGGGGGGACACAGATACGCAGTATTTT. Full variable domain (outside the CDR3, taken from reference TRBV7-2 and TRBJ2-3): GAGVSQSPSNKVTEKGKDVELRCDPISGHTALYWYRQSLGQGLEFLIYFQGNSAPDKSGLPSDRFSAERTGGSVSTLTIQRTQQEDSAVYLCASSLAGGDTDTQYFGPGTRLTVL.